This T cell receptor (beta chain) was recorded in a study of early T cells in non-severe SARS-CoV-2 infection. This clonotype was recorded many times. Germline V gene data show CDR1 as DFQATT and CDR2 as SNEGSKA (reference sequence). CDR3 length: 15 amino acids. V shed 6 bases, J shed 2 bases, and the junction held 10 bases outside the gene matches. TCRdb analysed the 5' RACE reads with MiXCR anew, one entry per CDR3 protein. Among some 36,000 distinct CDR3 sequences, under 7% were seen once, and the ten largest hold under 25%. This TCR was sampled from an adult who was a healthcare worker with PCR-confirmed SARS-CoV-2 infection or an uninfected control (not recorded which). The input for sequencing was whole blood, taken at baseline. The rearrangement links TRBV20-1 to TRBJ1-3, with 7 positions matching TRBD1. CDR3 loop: CSARDSSGAGNTIYF. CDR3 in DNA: TGCAGTGCCCGGGACAGCTCAGGGGCTGGAAACACCATATATTTT.